This TCR beta chain came from a study of early T cells in non-severe SARS-CoV-2 infection. Study context: Chains from this unsorted whole-blood bulk RNA could not be paired.

CDR3 length: 13 amino acids. Trimming left V 4 bases short and J 8 bases short, with 11 bases between. Germline lookup yields CDR1 LGHNA and CDR2 YSLEER. Study-level results: Using VDJdb, the matching emphasized anti-spike CD8 responses while missing private and CD4 specificities.

The TCR library protocol attached unique molecular identifiers to the individual cDNA molecules. One entry per CDR3 protein, called by TCRdb with MiXCR from the 5' RACE reads. The data contain about 61,000 distinct CDR3 sequences, 10% to 12% of them singletons. Turning to this clonotype: The antigen is unknown.

The sequence came from an adult who was a healthcare worker with PCR-confirmed SARS-CoV-2 infection or an uninfected control (not recorded which). The chain uses TRBV4-3 and TRBJ2-2; D gene ambiguous. The source material was whole blood. CDR3 bases: TGCGCCAGCAGCCCCGGTTGGGGAGGGGAGCTGTTTTTT. This translates into CASSPGWGGELFF.